This T cell receptor (beta chain) was found in a study of cytomegalovirus exposure and HLA in healthy donors. Across the whole study: Most genotyped donors, around 78% of around 370, had Caucasian-associated genetic ancestry.

The primer mix had 60 Vbeta and 13 Jbeta primers. The authors' processing: Among the unique TCR beta chains that a later analysis counted, about 84 million in all, approximately 12 million were shared. Sequenced by immunoSEQ multiplex PCR; TCRdb stores in-frame clones only, minus some. For V, J and clone size, that table is used; D and trimming come from the DNA. The sample has 90,000 or so clones; about 75% are singletons. The study, taken as a whole, reports: Further analysis was carried out later, and it showed several of the most significant clusters appearing linked to common viral pathogens. The only immune exposure information that was available was CMV serostatus.

The V gene's germline CDR1 is SNHLY and CDR2 FYNNEI. The CDR3 loop spans 16 amino acids. V lost 8 bases and J lost 4; bases outside the gene matches: 11. To note about this clone: The target antigen is unknown.

The TCR comes from a man aged 30 to 39 in good health and CMV-seropositive. The sample taken for sequencing was PBMCs. The chain couples TRBV2 to TRBJ2-1; 10 bases map to TRBD2. CDR3 in DNA: TGTGCCAGCTACCCAAGGGGACTAGCGACTTACAATGAGCAGTTCTTC. Translated, it gives CASYPRGLATYNEQFF.